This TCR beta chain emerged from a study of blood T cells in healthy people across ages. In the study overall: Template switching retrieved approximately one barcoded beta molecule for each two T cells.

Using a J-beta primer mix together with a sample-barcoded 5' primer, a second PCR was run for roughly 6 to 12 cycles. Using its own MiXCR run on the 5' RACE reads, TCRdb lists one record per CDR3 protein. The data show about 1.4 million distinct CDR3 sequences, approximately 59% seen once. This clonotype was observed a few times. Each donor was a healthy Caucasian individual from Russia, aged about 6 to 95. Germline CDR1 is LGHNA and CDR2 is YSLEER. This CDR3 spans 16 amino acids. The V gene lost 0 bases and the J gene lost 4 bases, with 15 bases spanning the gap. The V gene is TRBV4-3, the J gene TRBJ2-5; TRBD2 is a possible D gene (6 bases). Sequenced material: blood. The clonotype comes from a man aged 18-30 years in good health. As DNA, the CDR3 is TGCGCCAGCAGCCAAGATGGTAGCGGAGAGCCAGAGACCCAGTACTTC. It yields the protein CASSQDGSGEPETQYF.